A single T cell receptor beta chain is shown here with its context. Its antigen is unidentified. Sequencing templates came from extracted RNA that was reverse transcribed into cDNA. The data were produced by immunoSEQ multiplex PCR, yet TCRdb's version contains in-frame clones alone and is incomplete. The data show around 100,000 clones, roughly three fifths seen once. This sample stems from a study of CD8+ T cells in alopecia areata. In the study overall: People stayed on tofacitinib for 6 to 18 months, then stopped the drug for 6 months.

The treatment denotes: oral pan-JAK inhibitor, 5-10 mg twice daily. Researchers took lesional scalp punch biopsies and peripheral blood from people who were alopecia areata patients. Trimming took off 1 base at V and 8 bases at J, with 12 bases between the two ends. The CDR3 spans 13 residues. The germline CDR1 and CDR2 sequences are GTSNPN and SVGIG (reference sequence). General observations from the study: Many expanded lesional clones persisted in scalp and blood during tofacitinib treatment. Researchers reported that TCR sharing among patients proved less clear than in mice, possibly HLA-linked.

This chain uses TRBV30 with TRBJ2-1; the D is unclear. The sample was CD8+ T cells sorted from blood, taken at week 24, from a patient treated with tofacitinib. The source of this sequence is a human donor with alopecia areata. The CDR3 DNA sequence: TGTGCCTGGAGTGACGATGGGGTCTATGAGCAGTTCTTC. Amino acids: CAWSDDGVYEQFF.